This is a list of T cell receptor beta chains from one sample in a study of T cell responses to AZD1222 COVID-19 vaccine. Data came from immunoSEQ multiplex PCR; TCRdb stores just in-frame clones and leaves some out. The sample includes approximately 150,000 clones, more than 90% of them seen just once. The sample consisted of peripheral blood, taken on day 0 of AZD1222 vaccination. These receptors originate from an adult in good health. CDR3s include the opening cysteine and the closing phenylalanine or tryptophan. Each record gives: CDR3 DNA, CDR3 protein, V gene, D gene, J gene, clone size. A D gene is named only where the DNA matches it firmly. Part of the rows lack a size; the others show once, few, many or a class for expanded clones.

CDR3nt: TGTGCCAGCAGCCCAGTAAGGGGAGATACGCAGTATTTT
CDR3aa: CASSPVRGDTQYF
v_gene: TRBV7-3
d_gene: .
j_gene: TRBJ2-3
abundance: .

CDR3nt: TGTGCCAGCAGTGATCGGACAGGGAAGTATTATGGCTACACCTTC
CDR3aa: CASSDRTGKYYGYTF
v_gene: TRBV6-2/TRBV6-3
d_gene: TRBD1
j_gene: TRBJ1-2
abundance: .

CDR3nt: TGTGCCAGCAGCTTATCTTACATATCGGCCGGGGAGCTGTTTTTT
CDR3aa: CASSLSYISAGELFF
v_gene: TRBV11-3
d_gene: .
j_gene: TRBJ2-2
abundance: .

CDR3nt: TGCGCCAGCAGCCAGAGGGACAGGGGGCGAACTAATGAAAAACTGTTTTTT
CDR3aa: CASSQRDRGRTNEKLFF
v_gene: TRBV4-1
d_gene: TRBD1
j_gene: TRBJ1-4
abundance: .

CDR3nt: TGTGCTAGTGGCCCGGGACTACCCACCGGGGAGCTGTTTTTT
CDR3aa: CASGPGLPTGELFF
v_gene: TRBV12-5
d_gene: TRBD2
j_gene: TRBJ2-2
abundance: .

CDR3nt: TGTGCCAGCAGCCAAGATTTGCAGGTTCTCAATTCACCCCTCCACTTT
CDR3aa: CASSQDLQVLNSPLHF
v_gene: TRBV3-1/TRBV3-2
d_gene: .
j_gene: TRBJ1-6
abundance: .

CDR3nt: TGTGCTAGTGGTTTGGACGGGACAGACAACACCTCCTACGAGCAGTACTTC
CDR3aa: CASGLDGTDNTSYEQYF
v_gene: TRBV12-5
d_gene: TRBD1
j_gene: TRBJ2-7
abundance: .

CDR3nt: TGTGCCAGCAGGGTGGCTCGGACCGGGGAGCTGTTTTTT
CDR3aa: CASRVARTGELFF
v_gene: TRBV6-5
d_gene: .
j_gene: TRBJ2-2
abundance: .

CDR3nt: TGTGCCAGCTCACCACCGAGTACGGTTAACACCATATATTTT
CDR3aa: CASSPPSTVNTIYF
v_gene: TRBV18
d_gene: .
j_gene: TRBJ1-3
abundance: .

CDR3nt: TGCGCCAGCAGCTTGGGTCTAGCGGGACTTGAGCAGTTCTTC
CDR3aa: CASSLGLAGLEQFF
v_gene: TRBV5-1
d_gene: TRBD2
j_gene: TRBJ2-1
abundance: .

CDR3nt: TGTGCCAGCAGCGTCCTAAACACTGAAGCTTTCTTT
CDR3aa: CASSVLNTEAFF
v_gene: TRBV7-9
d_gene: .
j_gene: TRBJ1-1
abundance: .

CDR3nt: TGTGCCAGCAGCTTAGAAGCCTCGAGGGGAGAACTGTTTTTT
CDR3aa: CASSLEASRGELFF
v_gene: TRBV7-8
d_gene: .
j_gene: TRBJ1-4
abundance: .

CDR3nt: TGTGCCATCAGTGAGTCGGCAGGGGGCGGAGGCTACACCTTC
CDR3aa: CAISESAGGGGYTF
v_gene: TRBV10-3
d_gene: TRBD1
j_gene: TRBJ1-2
abundance: .

CDR3nt: TGTGCCAGCAGTCGCCAGGACAGGGAAAACTCACCCCTCCACTTT
CDR3aa: CASSRQDRENSPLHF
v_gene: TRBV6-5
d_gene: TRBD1
j_gene: TRBJ1-6
abundance: .

CDR3nt: TGTGCTAGTGGTTTGGGACCTTACAATGAGCAGTTCTTC
CDR3aa: CASGLGPYNEQFF
v_gene: TRBV12-5
d_gene: .
j_gene: TRBJ2-1
abundance: once

CDR3nt: TGTGCCAGCAGGCTTATAGACCTGGGAACCGGGACAGGGACCCCTTGGGGTAATGGCTACACCTTC
CDR3aa: CASRLIDLGTGTGTPWGNGYTF
v_gene: TRBV6-8
d_gene: TRBD1
j_gene: TRBJ1-2
abundance: .

CDR3nt: TGTGCCAGCAGCTTATCACGGGGGCGTGAGACCCAGTACTTC
CDR3aa: CASSLSRGRETQYF
v_gene: TRBV6-5
d_gene: .
j_gene: TRBJ2-5
abundance: .

CDR3nt: TGTGCCAGCAGTTTTTCGGGTGAGCAGTTCTTC
CDR3aa: CASSFSGEQFF
v_gene: TRBV6-2/TRBV6-3
d_gene: .
j_gene: TRBJ2-1
abundance: .

CDR3nt: TGTGCCAGCAGCTTAGGGACCCGCACAGATACGCAGTATTTT
CDR3aa: CASSLGTRTDTQYF
v_gene: TRBV7-2
d_gene: .
j_gene: TRBJ2-3
abundance: .

CDR3nt: TGTGCCAGCTCACCTCGCCTAGCGGGAGCCCAAGAGACCCAGTACTTC
CDR3aa: CASSPRLAGAQETQYF
v_gene: TRBV18
d_gene: TRBD2
j_gene: TRBJ2-5
abundance: once

CDR3nt: TGTGCCAGCAGCTTAGTAAGGGACAGGGGTTCCAATGAGCAGTTCTTC
CDR3aa: CASSLVRDRGSNEQFF
v_gene: TRBV7-2
d_gene: TRBD1
j_gene: TRBJ2-1
abundance: .

CDR3nt: TGTGCCAGCAGCTTAGCGGCCCTTCGACAGGGGGCAAATGGCTACACCTTC
CDR3aa: CASSLAALRQGANGYTF
v_gene: TRBV7-2
d_gene: TRBD1
j_gene: TRBJ1-2
abundance: .

CDR3nt: TGTGCCACCCGGGACACCTATTCCGGTGGCTACACCTTC
CDR3aa: CATRDTYSGGYTF
v_gene: TRBV6-5
d_gene: .
j_gene: TRBJ1-2
abundance: .

CDR3nt: TGCAGCGTCGTTATAAGGGAAAAACTGTTTTTT
CDR3aa: CSVVIREKLFF
v_gene: TRBV29-1
d_gene: .
j_gene: TRBJ1-4
abundance: .

CDR3nt: TGCGCCAGCAGCCTGGATGGGAGTAGCCTTGGCACAGATACGCAGTATTTT
CDR3aa: CASSLDGSSLGTDTQYF
v_gene: TRBV5-1
d_gene: .
j_gene: TRBJ2-3
abundance: .

CDR3nt: TGTGCCAGCAGACAGGCCTTGAACACTGAAGCTTTCTTT
CDR3aa: CASRQALNTEAFF
v_gene: TRBV2
d_gene: .
j_gene: TRBJ1-1
abundance: .

CDR3nt: TGCGCCAGCAGCCAGACCACCACAGGGGCCCCTTCCTACGAGCAGTACTTC
CDR3aa: CASSQTTTGAPSYEQYF
v_gene: TRBV4-3
d_gene: TRBD1
j_gene: TRBJ2-7
abundance: .

CDR3nt: TGTGCCAGCAGTCGGTGGGCGAATAGCAATCAGCCCCAGCATTTT
CDR3aa: CASSRWANSNQPQHF
v_gene: TRBV6-2/TRBV6-3
d_gene: .
j_gene: TRBJ1-5
abundance: .

CDR3nt: TGCGCCAGCAGCCAGGGGGGGCTGAACACTGAAGCTTTCTTT
CDR3aa: CASSQGGLNTEAFF
v_gene: TRBV5-1
d_gene: TRBD1
j_gene: TRBJ1-1
abundance: .

CDR3nt: TGTGCCTGGATTTCCGGGACAGGACTTAATTCACCCCTCCACTTT
CDR3aa: CAWISGTGLNSPLHF
v_gene: TRBV30
d_gene: TRBD1
j_gene: TRBJ1-6
abundance: .

CDR3nt: TGTGCCAGCTCGTATCGGGTGCAGTCGGGCAATCAGCCCCAGCATTTT
CDR3aa: CASSYRVQSGNQPQHF
v_gene: TRBV19
d_gene: .
j_gene: TRBJ1-5
abundance: .

CDR3nt: TGTGCCACCAGTGCCCACCCGACAGGGCGGGCCACAGATACGCAGTATTTT
CDR3aa: CATSAHPTGRATDTQYF
v_gene: TRBV24-1
d_gene: TRBD1
j_gene: TRBJ2-3
abundance: .

CDR3nt: TGTGCCAGCAGTCGTTCGCTGGGGCGAGACACTGAAGCTTTCTTT
CDR3aa: CASSRSLGRDTEAFF
v_gene: TRBV11-2
d_gene: .
j_gene: TRBJ1-1
abundance: .

CDR3nt: TGTGCCAGCTCCCTCAGGAGCTCTGGAAACACCATATATTTT
CDR3aa: CASSLRSSGNTIYF
v_gene: TRBV18
d_gene: .
j_gene: TRBJ1-3
abundance: .

CDR3nt: TGTGCCAGCTCACAAGGGGGTTCCCAGCATTTT
CDR3aa: CASSQGGSQHF
v_gene: TRBV18
d_gene: .
j_gene: TRBJ1-5
abundance: .

CDR3nt: TGTGCCAGCAGCCAACAGTCCACAAAGTGGCAGGGGAGCAATTCACCCCTCCACTTT
CDR3aa: CASSQQSTKWQGSNSPLHF
v_gene: TRBV3-1/TRBV3-2
d_gene: .
j_gene: TRBJ1-6
abundance: .

CDR3nt: TGCAGCGCCCGCTTCGGAACAGGGACCAAAAACATTCAGTACTTC
CDR3aa: CSARFGTGTKNIQYF
v_gene: TRBV29-1
d_gene: .
j_gene: TRBJ2-4
abundance: .

CDR3nt: TGTGCCTGGACCTCAGGGTGGAACACTGAAGCTTTCTTT
CDR3aa: CAWTSGWNTEAFF
v_gene: TRBV30
d_gene: .
j_gene: TRBJ1-1
abundance: .

CDR3nt: TGTGCCAGCAGTGAAGCCCTAGCGCGGCGTCAAGAGACCCAGTACTTC
CDR3aa: CASSEALARRQETQYF
v_gene: TRBV2
d_gene: .
j_gene: TRBJ2-5
abundance: .

CDR3nt: TGTGCCACCAGTGACTCTAGGGGGCGCAGCGACGAGCAGTACTTC
CDR3aa: CATSDSRGRSDEQYF
v_gene: TRBV24-1
d_gene: TRBD1
j_gene: TRBJ2-7
abundance: .

CDR3nt: TGTGCCAGCAACAAGGACGGATACAATGAGCAGTTCTTC
CDR3aa: CASNKDGYNEQFF
v_gene: TRBV6-5
d_gene: .
j_gene: TRBJ2-1
abundance: .

CDR3nt: TGTGCCAGCAGTGAGAGTGCTCGCTATGGCTACACCTTC
CDR3aa: CASSESARYGYTF
v_gene: TRBV6-1
d_gene: .
j_gene: TRBJ1-2
abundance: few

CDR3nt: TGTGCCAGTAGTATATTGCGCGTTACGTCCTACAATGAGCAGTTCTTC
CDR3aa: CASSILRVTSYNEQFF
v_gene: TRBV19
d_gene: .
j_gene: TRBJ2-1
abundance: .

CDR3nt: TGTGCCAGCAGCCCCGTTAAAGATACGCAGTATTTT
CDR3aa: CASSPVKDTQYF
v_gene: TRBV7-9
d_gene: .
j_gene: TRBJ2-3
abundance: .

CDR3nt: TGTGCCTGGAGTCGTGGGACAGTCGGAAACACCATATATTTT
CDR3aa: CAWSRGTVGNTIYF
v_gene: TRBV30
d_gene: TRBD1
j_gene: TRBJ1-3
abundance: .

CDR3nt: TGTGCCAGCAGCCCCCAACGGGAGGGGGAGCAGTACTTC
CDR3aa: CASSPQREGEQYF
v_gene: TRBV7-8
d_gene: TRBD2
j_gene: TRBJ2-7
abundance: .

CDR3nt: TGTGCCAGCAGCCCGGGGCCTGAAGCTTTCTTT
CDR3aa: CASSPGPEAFF
v_gene: TRBV7-6
d_gene: .
j_gene: TRBJ1-1
abundance: once

CDR3nt: TGTGCCAGCTCACCGGGGATATACTACGAGCAGTACTTC
CDR3aa: CASSPGIYYEQYF
v_gene: TRBV18
d_gene: .
j_gene: TRBJ2-7
abundance: .

CDR3nt: TGCGCCAGCAGCTTGGGAGGTAGGGGCACCTACGAGCAGTACTTC
CDR3aa: CASSLGGRGTYEQYF
v_gene: TRBV5-1
d_gene: .
j_gene: TRBJ2-7
abundance: .